The 14 T cell receptor beta chains presented below share a single source sample, sequenced in a study of blood T cells in healthy people across ages. Primed by a sample-barcoded 5' primer and a J-beta primer mix, a second PCR proceeded for about 6 to 12 cycles. MiXCR was run by TCRdb on the 5' RACE reads, yielding one entry per CDR3 protein. The sample shows 870,000 or so distinct CDR3 sequences, under 35% of them seen only once. The source material was blood. Receptor source: a woman older than 75 in good health.

As regards this clonotype: A much larger clone lies a single base off, so this may be a read error. V is TRBV5-1 and J is TRBJ2-7; 8 bases map to TRBD2. V shed 1 base, J shed 7 bases, and the junction held 7 bases outside the gene matches. The CDR3 totals 14 residues. Germline V gene sequence: CDR1 SGHRS, CDR2 YFSETQ. The DNA for the CDR3 is TGCGCCAGCAGCTTGCTCGGTAGCGGGGATGAGCAGTACTTC. Translated: CASSLLGSGDEQYF. Variable domain in full (rest from reference TRBV5-1 and TRBJ2-7): KAGVTQTPRYLIKTRGQQVTLSCSPISGHRSVSWYQQTPGQGLQFLFEYFSETQRNKGNFPGRFSGRQFSNSRSEMNVSTLELGDSALYLCASSLLGSGDEQYFGPGTRLTVT.

Many counts were recorded for this clonotype. The V call is TRBV7-2, the J call TRBJ1-2; a weak D match, TRBD1 (5 bases). The ends were cut back, 5 bases at V and 5 bases at J, with 9 bases in the middle. CDR3 length: 12 amino acids. The V gene's germline CDR1 is SGHTA and CDR2 FQGNSA. CDR3 amino acids: CASSMTVYGYTF. CDR3 in DNA: TGTGCCAGCAGCATGACAGTGTATGGCTACACCTTC.

This rearrangement joins TRBV12-3 or TRBV12-4 to TRBJ1-2, with D possibly TRBD1 on 6 matching bases. V lost 6 bases and J lost 3, with 14 bases in between. CDR3 length: 14 amino acids. The CDR3 loop is CASSQTGADYGYTF. Written as DNA, the CDR3 is TGTGCCAGCAGCCAGACAGGAGCCGACTATGGCTACACCTTC.

This clonotype has at least ten counts. This chain links TRBV5-1 with TRBJ2-1, with 9 bases matching TRBD2. With V trimmed by 0 bases and J by 3 bases, 7 bases remained unmatched. This CDR3 has 17 residues. Germline V lookup: CDR1 SGHRS, CDR2 YFSETQ. The CDR3 loop is CASSLDRSGGLYNEQFF. The CDR3 DNA sequence: TGCGCCAGCAGCTTGGACCGGAGCGGGGGGCTCTACAATGAGCAGTTCTTC.

The chain carries TRBV5-1 and TRBJ1-2; tentatively, D is TRBD1 (5 bases). The CDR3 has 15 amino acids. V was cut by 4 bases and J by 5 bases, with 18 bases left in between. Germline CDR1 SGHRS, CDR2 YFSETQ. Here the CDR3 reads CASSLTGTDYYGYTF. The CDR3 coding sequence is TGCGCCAGCAGCCTTACCGGGACCGATTATTATGGCTACACCTTC.

This clonotype was seen many times. The rearrangement uses TRBV29-1 and TRBJ1-4, with 7 bases identical to TRBD1. The J segment lost 10 bases and the V segment lost 3 bases, leaving 8 bases of the junction unmatched. The CDR3 contains 13 residues. Germline V gene sequence: CDR1 SQVTM, CDR2 ANQGSEA. The CDR3 here is CSVEPGAGGKLFF. Written as DNA, the CDR3 is TGCAGCGTTGAGCCCGGGGCAGGGGGAAAACTGTTTTTT.

This clonotype was recorded at least ten times. The rearrangement uses TRBV12-3 or TRBV12-4 and TRBJ2-5; 10 bases line up with TRBD2. The trim removed 5 bases at V and 1 base at J, leaving 10 bases unmatched. The CDR3 covers 17 residues. CDR3 sequence: CASSGGWIAGGQETQYF. The DNA of the CDR3 is TGTGCCAGCAGTGGTGGGTGGATAGCGGGGGGCCAAGAGACCCAGTACTTC.

J is TRBJ1-5 and V is TRBV6-2 or TRBV6-3, with unresolved D. The CDR3 has 18 residues. Germline V gene lookup returns CDR1 MNHEY and CDR2 SVGEGT. Trimming removed 0 bases from V and 4 bases from J, with 19 bases in between. CDR3 amino acids: CASSYSLGSPSQNQPQHF. The CDR3 coding sequence is TGTGCCAGCAGTTACTCGTTGGGCAGTCCGTCCCAAAATCAGCCCCAGCATTTT.

The rearrangement links TRBV3-1 to TRBJ2-2, with D unresolved. V was shortened by 4 bases and J by 0 bases, with 18 bases between the two germline ends. CDR1 LGHDT and CDR2 YNNKEL come from the germline V gene (reference sequence). The CDR3 has 18 residues. CDR3 nucleotides: TGTGCCAGCAGCCCACCGCTTCCAGGCCGAACGAACACCGGGGAGCTGTTTTTT. Translating it yields CASSPPLPGRTNTGELFF.

A word on this clonotype: This could be a read error, since a much larger clone is one nucleotide away. This rearrangement joins TRBV5-1 to TRBJ2-5, with D perhaps matching TRBD1 (6 bases). Germline V gene lookup returns CDR1 SGHRS and CDR2 YFSETQ. This CDR3 is 17 amino acids long. This CDR3 reads CASSFQDSSWGQGTQYF. The CDR3 DNA reads as TGCGCCAGCAGCTTCCAGGACAGTTCCTGGGGGCAAGGGACCCAGTACTTC.

In this sample, this clonotype turned up many times. The V gene is TRBV28, the J gene TRBJ2-1; TRBD1 is a possible D gene (6 bases). The length of the CDR3 is 15 residues. The germline V gene has CDR1 MDHEN and CDR2 SYDVKM. V gave up 5 bases and J gave up 0 bases, with 11 bases separating them. The CDR3 spells CASSPGASSYNEQFF. The CDR3 nucleotides are TGTGCCAGCAGTCCAGGGGCGAGCTCCTACAATGAGCAGTTCTTC.

In this sample, this clonotype turned up a few times. The chain joins TRBV7-9 to TRBJ1-1, with TRBD1 matching over 12 bases. From germline, CDR1 is SEHNR and CDR2 FQNEAQ (reference sequence). The CDR3 sequence is 18 residues long. Trimming at V came to 3 bases and at J to 0 bases, leaving 8 bases not matched to a gene. The DNA for the CDR3 is TGTGCCAGCAGCTTCGGGACAGGGGGCCAGATCATGAACACTGAAGCTTTCTTT. It codes for CASSFGTGGQIMNTEAFF.

This clonotype was detected a few times. CDR3 DNA: TGTGCCAGCAGTTTATCCAGGGGTAACAATCAGCCCCAGCATTTT. This encodes CASSLSRGNNQPQHF. The rearrangement uses TRBV6-5 and TRBJ1-5; maybe TRBD1 (6 bases). The V gene's germline CDR1 is MNHEY and CDR2 SVGAGI. The V end was cut by 4 bases, the J end by 3 bases, with 13 bases between. CDR3 size: 15 residues.

Concerning this clonotype: A much larger clone is a single base away; this may be a read error. The V gene is TRBV12-3 or TRBV12-4, the J gene TRBJ2-1; D is undetermined. V gave up 5 bases and J gave up 10 bases, with 6 bases separating them. This CDR3 spans 10 amino acids. CDR3 loop: CASSRKEQFF. Here the CDR3 DNA reads TGTGCCAGCAGTCGAAAAGAGCAGTTCTTC.